One sample yielded the 29 T cell receptor beta chains listed below, sequenced in a study of cytomegalovirus exposure and HLA in healthy donors. Produced via immunoSEQ multiplex PCR; TCRdb's table is partial and in-frame only. The top ten clones hold approximately 1.1% of a sample with over 250,000 clones, roughly nine tenths of them seen once. Sequenced material: PBMCs. These receptors came from a woman aged 25 to 45 in good health and CMV-seropositive.

V is TRBV5-1 and J is TRBJ2-7; 7 nucleotides agree with TRBD1. With V trimmed by 0 bases and J by 3 bases, 3 bases remained unmatched. The CDR3 contains 14 residues. The germline gives CDR1 SGHRS, CDR2 YFSETQ. CDR3: CASSLEPGGYEQYF. DNA of the CDR3: TGCGCCAGCAGCTTGGAACCAGGGGGCTACGAGCAGTACTTC. Together with reference TRBV5-1 and TRBJ2-7, the CDR3 gives the full variable domain: KAGVTQTPRYLIKTRGQQVTLSCSPISGHRSVSWYQQTPGQGLQFLFEYFSETQRNKGNFPGRFSGRQFSNSRSEMNVSTLELGDSALYLCASSLEPGGYEQYFGPGTRLTVT.

This clone was counted a single time. This rearrangement joins TRBV7-9 to TRBJ2-3; no clear D gene. The CDR3 has 14 residues. Germline CDR1 is SEHNR and CDR2 is FQNEAQ (reference sequence). Trimming cost V 5 bases and J 1 base, with 10 bases left between them. CDR3 bases: TGTGCCAGCAGCCCAGACCTCCGCACAGATACGCAGTATTTT. This translates into CASSPDLRTDTQYF.

CDR3 DNA: TGTGCCAGCAGCTTAGGCACACCAGCCAATAATTCACCCCTCCACTTT. It translates to CASSLGTPANNSPLHF. The chain links TRBV5-4 to TRBJ1-6; D uncertain. The germline CDR1 and CDR2 sequences are SGHNT and YYREEE (reference sequence). V was trimmed by 2 bases and J by 5 bases, leaving 14 bases between them. This CDR3 is built from 16 residues.

The V call is TRBV7-3, the J call TRBJ1-4; D is unclear. This CDR3 is 13 amino acids long. Trimming removed 2 bases at V and 3 bases at J, with 4 bases between. Per the germline V gene, CDR1 is SGHTA and CDR2 is FQGTGA. Here the CDR3 DNA reads TGTGCCAGCAGCTTAGGTCCTAATGAAAAACTGTTTTTT. Its translation: CASSLGPNEKLFF.

V usage is TRBV19 and J usage is TRBJ2-7; weak D call: TRBD2 (5 bases). Germline V gene lookup returns CDR1 LNHDA and CDR2 SQIVND (reference sequence). The CDR3 length is 13 residues. Deletions cut 3 bases from V and 0 bases from J, with 6 bases between. The DNA of the CDR3 is TGTGCCAGTAGTATGAGCGGCTCCTACGAGCAGTACTTC. It codes for CASSMSGSYEQYF.

This sequence joins TRBV5-4 and TRBJ1-1; D possibly corresponds to TRBD1 (6 bases). V was pared by 1 base and J by 0 bases, with 10 bases between. The germline V gene encodes CDR1 SGHNT and CDR2 YYREEE (reference sequence). CDR3 length: 15 residues. The CDR3 region has the DNA TGTGCCAGCAGCTTGATGGGGGCGGTGAACACTGAAGCTTTCTTT. This codes for CASSLMGAVNTEAFF. Full variable domain (remainder filled in from reference TRBV5-4 and TRBJ1-1): ETGVTQSPTHLIKTRGQQVTLRCSSQSGHNTVSWYQQALGQGPQFIFQYYREEENGRGNFPPRFSGLQFPNYSSELNVNALELDDSALYLCASSLMGAVNTEAFFGQGTRLTVV.

The V and J genes are TRBV13 and TRBJ2-1; 8 nucleotides line up with TRBD2. The CDR3 consists of 15 residues. The V gene end was trimmed by 1 base and the J gene end by 7 bases; junction bases not matched to a gene: 6. Germline V lookup: CDR1 PRHDT, CDR2 FYEKMQ (reference sequence). As DNA, the CDR3 is TGTGCCAGCAGCTTAGTCGGACTAGCCGAAAATGAGCAGTTCTTC. Amino acid sequence: CASSLVGLAENEQFF.

This chain connects TRBV19 to TRBJ1-5; D gene uncertain. From germline, CDR1 is LNHDA and CDR2 SQIVND (reference sequence). The CDR3 covers 16 residues. V dropped 1 base and J dropped 0 bases, with 10 bases sitting between them. CDR3 DNA: TGTGCCAGTAGTATAGTTAGGCAGAGTAGCAATCAGCCCCAGCATTTT. Amino acids: CASSIVRQSSNQPQHF.

The chain combines TRBV7-9 with TRBJ2-7; D is perhaps TRBD1 (5 bases). The V end lost 4 bases, the J end lost 2 bases, and 15 bases lay between the germline ends. From germline, CDR1 is SEHNR and CDR2 FQNEAQ (reference sequence). There are 15 residues in the CDR3. CDR3 coding DNA: TGTGCCAGCAGCTCAGTTGGACAAGGACCCTACGAGCAGTACTTC. Protein sequence: CASSSVGQGPYEQYF.

This clone showed up just a few times. V usage is TRBV9 and J usage is TRBJ1-6; D gene unclear. From germline, CDR1 is SGDLS and CDR2 YYNGEE. Trimming removed 0 bases from V and 7 bases from J, with 5 bases in between. CDR3 length equals 13 residues. CDR3 sequence (DNA): TGTGCCAGCAGCGTAGGCAGCAATTCACCCCTCCACTTT. Translation: CASSVGSNSPLHF.

This clone has just one count. The chain couples TRBV5-1 to TRBJ1-4, with TRBD1 identical over 11 bases. The trim removed 3 bases at V and 1 base at J, leaving 11 bases unmatched. The CDR3 extends over 19 amino acids. From germline, CDR1 is SGHRS and CDR2 YFSETQ. In DNA, the CDR3 is TGCGCCAGCAGCTCCGGGACAGGGGGTAGAGTGGGAACTAATGAAAAACTGTTTTTT. This gives the protein CASSSGTGGRVGTNEKLFF.

The chain recombines TRBV6-1 with TRBJ2-1; 8 bases are a match to TRBD2. Germline V CDR1 and CDR2: MNHNS, SASEGT. The CDR3 consists of 14 residues. The J segment lost 10 bases and the V segment lost 7 bases, leaving 12 bases of the junction unmatched. In DNA form, the CDR3 reads TGTGCCAGCAACCGAGGACTAGCTGTTGGGGAGCAGTTCTTC. It encodes CASNRGLAVGEQFF.

This rearrangement joins TRBV7-9 to TRBJ1-2, with 10 bases identical to TRBD1. CDR3 length: 18 amino acids. V lost 4 bases to trimming and J lost 1 base; unmatched junction nucleotides: 12. The germline V gene encodes CDR1 SEHNR and CDR2 FQNEAQ (reference sequence). CDR3 in amino acids: CASSSQTDRGRGNYGYTF. DNA of the CDR3: TGTGCCAGCAGCTCCCAAACGGACAGGGGGAGGGGTAACTATGGCTACACCTTC.

The gene calls are TRBV11-2 and TRBJ2-5, with D unclear. The germline gives CDR1 SGHAT, CDR2 FQNNGV. The CDR3 spans 15 residues. The germline V and J ends were trimmed by 0 bases and 2 bases, with 10 bases remaining between them. The CDR3 loop is CASSLELAVQETQYF. DNA for the CDR3: TGTGCCAGCAGCTTAGAATTGGCAGTACAAGAGACCCAGTACTTC.

The chain joins TRBV9 to TRBJ1-2; D is possibly TRBD1 (5 bases). CDR3 length: 15 residues. Germline lookup yields CDR1 SGDLS and CDR2 YYNGEE. Trimming stripped 3 bases from V and 0 bases from J, with 12 bases between. The CDR3 coding sequence is TGTGCCAGCAGCGGAGGACACCCAGCTAACTATGGCTACACCTTC. This gives the protein CASSGGHPANYGYTF. The entire variable domain, with the rest obtained from reference TRBV9 and TRBJ1-2, is as follows: DSGVTQTPKHLITATGQRVTLRCSPRSGDLSVYWYQQSLDQGLQFLIQYYNGEERAKGNILERFSAQQFPDLHSELNLSSLELGDSALYFCASSGGHPANYGYTFGSGTRLTVV.

The rearrangement links TRBV27 to TRBJ1-4; 7 positions agree with TRBD1. The trim removed 6 bases at V and 3 bases at J, leaving 4 bases unmatched. The CDR3 sequence is 14 residues long. Germline V gives CDR1 MNHEY, CDR2 SMNVEV (reference sequence). The CDR3 DNA sequence: TGTGCCAGCAGAAGACAGGGCCCTAATGAAAAACTGTTTTTT. Translation gives CASRRQGPNEKLFF.

This chain joins TRBV7-6 and TRBJ2-3; D uncertain. Trimming took 5 bases from V and 8 from J, leaving 14 bases between them. Germline CDR1 reads SGHVS; CDR2 reads FNYEAQ. This CDR3 is 13 amino acids long. CDR3 bases: TGTGCCAGCAGCCGGCAAGGAGAAGTTACGCAGTATTTT. Amino acid sequence: CASSRQGEVTQYF.

The chain combines TRBV2 with TRBJ2-2; tentatively, D is TRBD1 or TRBD2 (5 bases each). The CDR3 is 14 residues long. V lost 8 bases and J lost 2, with 12 bases in between. Germline V gene lookup returns CDR1 SNHLY and CDR2 FYNNEI. CDR3 loop: CASRGSRNTGELFF. The CDR3 DNA sequence: TGTGCCAGCCGGGGCTCCAGAAACACCGGGGAGCTGTTTTTT.

This chain uses TRBV27 with TRBJ1-4; 7 nucleotides line up with TRBD1. The junction had 5 bases not matched to a gene; V was cut back by 4 bases and J by 0 bases. From germline, CDR1 is MNHEY and CDR2 SMNVEV (reference sequence). The CDR3 runs 16 residues. The CDR3 is CASSWDRGATNEKLFF. CDR3 bases: TGTGCCAGCAGTTGGGACAGAGGTGCAACTAATGAAAAACTGTTTTTT.

The rearrangement uses TRBV28 and TRBJ1-5, with unresolved D. Germline-derived CDR1 and CDR2 are MDHEN and SYDVKM. This CDR3 contains 14 residues. The germline V and J ends were trimmed by 8 bases and 3 bases, with 14 bases remaining between them. CDR3 sequence: CASAFGLINQPQHF. In nucleotides, the CDR3 is TGTGCCAGCGCTTTTGGGCTGATCAATCAGCCCCAGCATTTT.

This clone was counted between two and nine times. The chain has TRBV9 and TRBJ2-5; a possible D gene is TRBD1 (5 bases). This CDR3 comprises 15 residues. V lost 0 bases to trimming and J lost 7 bases, with 16 bases between them. The germline V gene has CDR1 SGDLS and CDR2 YYNGEE. CDR3 sequence (DNA): TGTGCCAGCAGCGTAGCTGCAGGGAAAGGAGTGACCCAGTACTTC. This codes for CASSVAAGKGVTQYF.

The chain employs TRBV29-1 and TRBJ2-1; TRBD2 aligns across 7 bases. Trimming took 7 bases from V and 9 from J; bases not matched to a gene: 3. The CDR3 has 10 residues. Germline V lookup: CDR1 SQVTM, CDR2 ANQGSEA. The CDR3: CSGGGTEQFF. The CDR3 region has the DNA TGCAGCGGGGGGGGTACTGAGCAGTTCTTC.

This sequence joins TRBV23-1 and TRBJ2-2, with D possibly being TRBD1 (6 bases). TRBV23-1 is given ORF status, its function remaining uncertain. The length of the CDR3 is 16 residues. With 6 bases removed from V and 1 base from J, the gap between germline ends came to 15 bases. The CDR3 region has the DNA TGCGCCAGCAGACACAGGGATCCGGGGAACACCGGGGAGCTGTTTTTT. Amino acid sequence: CASRHRDPGNTGELFF.

The V and J genes are TRBV19 and TRBJ2-2; D gene ambiguous. Germline-derived CDR1 and CDR2 are LNHDA and SQIVND (reference sequence). Trimming left V 3 bases short and J 0 bases short, with 8 bases between. This CDR3 has 15 residues. The CDR3 nucleotides are TGTGCCAGTAGTATTTTCTCTACGAACACCGGGGAGCTGTTTTTT. It translates to CASSIFSTNTGELFF.

The V call is TRBV13, the J call TRBJ2-1; TRBD2 agrees at 9 bases. Germline V gene data show CDR1 as PRHDT and CDR2 as FYEKMQ (reference sequence). V trimming: 3 bases; J trimming: 6 bases; junction bases outside the gene matches: 9. This CDR3 is 16 amino acids long. The DNA of the CDR3 is TGTGCCAGCAGCTTTTCTAGCGGGGTTTTAGGCAATGAGCAGTTCTTC. Protein: CASSFSSGVLGNEQFF.

This CDR3 is CASSQDGQGGGTEAFF. CDR3 DNA sequence: TGCGCCAGCAGCCAAGATGGACAGGGGGGAGGCACTGAAGCTTTCTTT. The chain joins TRBV4-3 to TRBJ1-1; 10 nucleotides match TRBD1. The V and J ends lost 0 bases and 4 bases, in that order; junction bases with no gene match: 5. The CDR3 consists of 16 residues. Per the germline V gene, CDR1 is LGHNA and CDR2 is YSLEER.

The rearrangement links TRBV5-1 to TRBJ1-1; maybe TRBD1 (6 bases). The CDR3 has 15 amino acids. V lost 2 bases to trimming and J lost 3 bases, with 14 bases between them. Germline V gene data show CDR1 as SGHRS and CDR2 as YFSETQ. The DNA for the CDR3 is TGCGCCAGCAGCTTTGGGGGCGCAGGGGACACTGAAGCTTTCTTT. This gives the protein CASSFGGAGDTEAFF. Combining the CDR3 with reference TRBV5-1 and TRBJ1-1 gives the whole variable domain KAGVTQTPRYLIKTRGQQVTLSCSPISGHRSVSWYQQTPGQGLQFLFEYFSETQRNKGNFPGRFSGRQFSNSRSEMNVSTLELGDSALYLCASSFGGAGDTEAFFGQGTRLTVV.

This chain joins TRBV7-2 and TRBJ1-1; D not resolved. In germline, CDR1 is SGHTA, CDR2 FQGNSA. Trimming pared 1 base from V and 3 bases from J, leaving 12 bases between. The CDR3 runs to 15 residues. CDR3 region: CASSLVLGMDTEAFF. Here the CDR3 DNA reads TGTGCCAGCAGCTTAGTCCTAGGGATGGACACTGAAGCTTTCTTT. Complete variable domain (other parts from reference TRBV7-2 and TRBJ1-1): GAGVSQSPSNKVTEKGKDVELRCDPISGHTALYWYRQSLGQGLEFLIYFQGNSAPDKSGLPSDRFSAERTGGSVSTLTIQRTQQEDSAVYLCASSLVLGMDTEAFFGQGTRLTVV.

Worth noting for this clone: At one end the junction does not follow the germline gene, possibly because of a read error. The identical CDR3 is also encoded by other nucleotide sequences in the sample. This chain links TRBV6-5 with TRBJ1-5, with a possible D match to TRBD1 (5 bases). The germline V gene has CDR1 MNHEY and CDR2 SVGAGI. The CDR3 is made up of 15 amino acids. In DNA, the CDR3 is TGTGCCAGCAGCCCCGACGGGACCCGCAATCAGCCCCAACATTTT. Translated, it gives CASSPDGTRNQPQHF.